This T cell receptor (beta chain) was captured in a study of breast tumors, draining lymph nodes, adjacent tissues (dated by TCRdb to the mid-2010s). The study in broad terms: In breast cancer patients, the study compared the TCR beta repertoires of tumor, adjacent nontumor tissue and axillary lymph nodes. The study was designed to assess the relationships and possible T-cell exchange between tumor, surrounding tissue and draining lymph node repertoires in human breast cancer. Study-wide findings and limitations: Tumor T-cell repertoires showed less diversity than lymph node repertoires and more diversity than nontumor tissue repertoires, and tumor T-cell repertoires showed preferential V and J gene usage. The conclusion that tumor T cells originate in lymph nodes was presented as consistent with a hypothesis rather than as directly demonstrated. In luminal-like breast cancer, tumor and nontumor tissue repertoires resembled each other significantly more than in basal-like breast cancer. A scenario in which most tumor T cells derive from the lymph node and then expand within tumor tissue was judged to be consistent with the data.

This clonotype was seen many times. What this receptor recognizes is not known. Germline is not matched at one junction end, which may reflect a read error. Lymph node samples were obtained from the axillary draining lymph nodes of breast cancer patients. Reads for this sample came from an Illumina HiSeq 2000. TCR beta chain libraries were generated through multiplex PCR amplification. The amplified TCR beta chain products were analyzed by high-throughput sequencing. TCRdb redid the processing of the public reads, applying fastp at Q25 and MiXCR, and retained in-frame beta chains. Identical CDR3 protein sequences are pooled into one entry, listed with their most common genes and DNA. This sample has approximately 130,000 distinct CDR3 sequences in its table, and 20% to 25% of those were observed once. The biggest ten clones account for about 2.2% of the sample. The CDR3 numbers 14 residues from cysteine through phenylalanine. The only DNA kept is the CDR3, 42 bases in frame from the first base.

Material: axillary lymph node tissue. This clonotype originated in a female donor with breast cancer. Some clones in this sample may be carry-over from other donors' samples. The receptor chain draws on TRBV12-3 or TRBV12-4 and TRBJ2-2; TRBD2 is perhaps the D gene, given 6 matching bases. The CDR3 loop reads CASRLAANTGELFF. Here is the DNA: TGTGCCAGCAGATTAGCGGCTAACACCGGGGAGCTGTTTTTT.